The 22 T cell receptor beta chains below all came from one sample that was sequenced in a study of Tregs in tolerant kidney transplant recipients. Only in-frame clones appear in the TCRdb table, and some are missing; sequencing was by immunoSEQ multiplex PCR. The repertoire holds around 70,000 clones, with more than 90% as singletons. This material consisted of CD8+ T cells from blood, taken before the transplant. All receptors derive from a human donor who received a combined kidney and bone marrow transplant.

The chain has TRBV29-1 and TRBJ1-1; D not certain. V dropped 3 bases and J dropped 4 bases, with 12 bases sitting between them. The germline CDR1 and CDR2 sequences are SQVTM and ANQGSEA. The CDR3 is 13 amino acids. DNA of the CDR3: TGCAGCGTTGATCTAGCGGAGGGCACTGAAGCTTTCTTT. Translated, it gives CSVDLAEGTEAFF.

The chain employs TRBV7-8 and TRBJ2-3, with 7 bases fitting TRBD1. The CDR3 spans 14 residues. V trimming: 0 bases; J trimming: 3 bases; junction bases outside the gene matches: 0. Germline V lookup: CDR1 SGHVS, CDR2 FQNEAQ. The chain's CDR3 is CASSLAQGTDTQYF. Written as DNA, the CDR3 is TGTGCCAGCAGCTTAGCACAGGGGACAGATACGCAGTATTTT.

CDR3 coding DNA: TGCGCCAGCAGCTTGACCCCCGCTAGCTCCTACAATGAGCAGTTCTTC. The encoded protein is CASSLTPASSYNEQFF. The chain recombines TRBV5-1 with TRBJ2-1; D unresolved. The CDR3 runs to 16 residues. CDR1 is SGHRS and CDR2 is YFSETQ in the germline V gene. The V end was cut by 1 base, the J end by 0 bases, with 11 bases between.

The chain is built from TRBV27 and TRBJ2-3; D unclear. Trimming removed 4 bases at V and 2 bases at J, with 10 bases between. The CDR3 is 14 residues long. CDR1 is MNHEY, CDR2 SMNVEV, per germline (reference sequence). CDR3: CASSSLGFTDTQYF. The DNA of the CDR3 is TGTGCCAGCAGTTCCCTAGGATTCACAGATACGCAGTATTTT.

The V and J genes are TRBV5-4 and TRBJ1-4, with a possible D match to TRBD1 (6 bases). This CDR3 has 15 residues. Germline values: CDR1 SGHNT, CDR2 YYREEE (reference sequence). V shed 1 base and J shed 8 bases, with 15 bases lying between them. CDR3 coding DNA: TGTGCCAGCAGCTTGAGGGTGGGGGCAGAAGAAAAACTGTTTTTT. Translating gives CASSLRVGAEEKLFF.

The rearrangement joins TRBV6-1 to TRBJ1-2, with D perhaps TRBD1 (5 bases). Germline-derived CDR1 and CDR2 are MNHNS and SASEGT. The CDR3 covers 13 residues. Trimming stripped 6 bases from V and 7 bases from J, with 15 bases between. As DNA, the CDR3 is TGTGCCAGCAGCGTCACCGGGGGTCTTGGCTACACCTTC. It specifies CASSVTGGLGYTF.

The rearrangement uses TRBV10-3 and TRBJ1-2; TRBD1 agrees at 10 bases. CDR1 is ENHRY, CDR2 SYGVKD, per germline. V was pared by 0 bases and J by 5 bases, with 12 bases of the junction left unmatched. There are 18 residues in the CDR3. The CDR3 coding sequence is TGTGCCATCAGTGAGTCAGCAGGCGAGACAGGGGGCTCTTATGGCTACACCTTC. This codes for CAISESAGETGGSYGYTF.

This clone occurred once. The rearrangement uses TRBV19 and TRBJ1-2; TRBD1 matches 9 bases. From germline, CDR1 is LNHDA and CDR2 SQIVND (reference sequence). This CDR3 region has 13 residues. V was clipped by 10 bases and J by 8 bases; unmatched bases: 11. The CDR3 DNA is TGTGCCACTCACCCGGGACAGGGTTGGGGCTACACCTTC. This sequence encodes CATHPGQGWGYTF.

The chain carries TRBV9 and TRBJ2-7; 10 positions agree with TRBD2. Trimming took 2 bases from V and 4 from J; bases not matched to a gene: 6. CDR1 SGDLS and CDR2 YYNGEE come from the germline V gene. CDR3 length: 15 residues. The CDR3 protein is CASSVSGTSVYEQYF. The CDR3 nucleotides read TGTGCCAGCAGCGTTTCCGGGACTAGCGTTTACGAGCAGTACTTC.

This clone was observed a handful of times. The chain joins TRBV9 to TRBJ2-3, with 11 bases that match TRBD2. After removal of 0 bases from V and 6 bases from J, the junction contained 6 bases not matched to a gene. This CDR3 contains 16 residues. CDR1 and CDR2 from the germline V gene are SGDLS and YYNGEE. The CDR3 DNA reads TGTGCCAGCAGCGTAGTAGCTAGCGGGGGGCTGGATACGCAGTATTTT. As protein: CASSVVASGGLDTQYF.

The chain recombines TRBV5-1 with TRBJ1-2; TRBD1 matches 7 bases. The V gene's germline CDR1 is SGHRS and CDR2 YFSETQ. CDR3 length: 15 residues. V trimming: 1 base; J trimming: 3 bases; junction bases outside the gene matches: 6. In DNA, the CDR3 is TGCGCCAGCAGCTTGTTTAGGGGGCAGGACTATGGCTACACCTTC. This translates into CASSLFRGQDYGYTF.

V is TRBV7-3 and J is TRBJ1-1; D uncertain. CDR1 is SGHTA, CDR2 FQGTGA, per germline. With 2 bases removed from V and 1 base from J, the gap between germline ends came to 8 bases. This CDR3 is 14 amino acids long. The CDR3 sequence is CASSLSPSNTEAFF. The DNA of the CDR3 is TGTGCCAGCAGCTTATCCCCCTCGAACACTGAAGCTTTCTTT.

V usage is TRBV25-1 and J usage is TRBJ1-2; 7 bases agree with TRBD1. Trimming took 2 bases from V and 4 from J; bases not matched to a gene: 7. The CDR3 contains 15 residues. Germline V CDR1 and CDR2: MGHDK, SYGVNS. The CDR3 DNA sequence: TGTGCCAGCAGTGAACGACAGGGTTCCACCTATGGCTACACCTTC. Translating it yields CASSERQGSTYGYTF.

The chain uses TRBV7-9 and TRBJ1-5; 8 positions agree with TRBD1. The CDR3 consists of 15 residues. Germline lookup yields CDR1 SEHNR and CDR2 FQNEAQ (reference sequence). Trimming removed 5 bases from V and 0 bases from J; junction bases left unmatched: 3. The CDR3 DNA is TGTGCCAGCAGCCCGACAGGGGATAGCAATCAGCCCCAGCATTTT. Translated: CASSPTGDSNQPQHF. Full variable domain (missing parts from reference TRBV7-9 and TRBJ1-5): DTGVSQNPRHKITKRGQNVTFRCDPISEHNRLYWYRQTLGQGPEFLTYFQNEAQLEKSRLLSDRFSAERPKGSFSTLEIQRTEQGDSAMYLCASSPTGDSNQPQHFGDGTRLSIL.

This sequence joins TRBV6-5 and TRBJ2-1, with TRBD2 identical over 10 bases. This CDR3 contains 12 residues. CDR1 and CDR2 (germline): MNHEY, SVGAGI. The ends lost 7 bases at V and 9 bases at J; junction bases unmatched: 3. CDR3 sequence (DNA): TGTGCCAGCATGGGACTAGCGCCTGAGCAGTTCTTC. This translates into CASMGLAPEQFF.

V is TRBV7-9 and J is TRBJ2-7, with D maybe TRBD2 (5 bases). The germline gives CDR1 SEHNR, CDR2 FQNEAQ (reference sequence). Deletions cut 3 bases from V and 3 bases from J, with 9 bases between. The CDR3 length is 13 residues. CDR3 sequence reads: CASSFNGLYEQYF. The CDR3 DNA reads TGTGCCAGCAGCTTCAACGGACTCTACGAGCAGTACTTC.

This rearrangement joins TRBV6-5 to TRBJ1-2; unclear D gene. The CDR3 sequence is 14 residues long. With 4 bases removed from V and 3 bases from J, the gap between germline ends came to 12 bases. Germline V CDR1 and CDR2: MNHEY, SVGAGI. The CDR3 DNA follows: TGTGCCAGCAGTTCCGATCCGGGGTACTATGGCTACACCTTC. Protein product: CASSSDPGYYGYTF.

V gene TRBV29-1 combines with J gene TRBJ2-4; maybe TRBD1 (6 bases). Trimming removed 2 bases from V and 0 bases from J, with 17 bases in between. CDR3 length: 17 amino acids. Germline V gives CDR1 SQVTM, CDR2 ANQGSEA. CDR3 nucleotide sequence: TGCAGCGTTGAACCCATAGACAGGTTACTAGCCAAAAACATTCAGTACTTC. Its translation: CSVEPIDRLLAKNIQYF.

This CDR3 reads CASSTGTGGTDTQYF. In nucleotides, the CDR3 is TGTGCCAGCAGTACCGGGACAGGGGGCACAGATACGCAGTATTTT. The chain carries TRBV27 and TRBJ2-3, with 10 positions matching TRBD1. V trimming: 5 bases; J trimming: 1 base; junction bases outside the gene matches: 3. The germline V gene has CDR1 MNHEY and CDR2 SMNVEV (reference sequence). CDR3 length: 15 residues.

The chain links TRBV9 to TRBJ2-2; tentative D call: TRBD2 (5 bases). Germline V gene sequence: CDR1 SGDLS, CDR2 YYNGEE. The CDR3 totals 17 residues. V shed 1 base and J shed 2 bases, with 15 bases lying between them. In DNA, the CDR3 is TGTGCCAGCAGCGTATCCCATTTCGGGGTTAACACCGGGGAGCTGTTTTTT. It specifies CASSVSHFGVNTGELFF.

This clone was seen just once. The chain is built from TRBV11-2 and TRBJ1-2, with 8 bases lining up with TRBD1. J was trimmed by 3 bases and V by 1 base; bases with no gene match: 4. This CDR3 is built from 15 residues. Germline lookup yields CDR1 SGHAT and CDR2 FQNNGV. The chain's CDR3 is CASSLGQGRHYGYTF. The CDR3, as DNA: TGTGCCAGCAGCTTAGGACAGGGGAGACACTATGGCTACACCTTC.

J is TRBJ2-7 and V is TRBV9, with a possible D match to TRBD1 (6 bases). Trimming stripped 0 bases from V and 3 bases from J, with 13 bases between. The CDR3 spans 15 residues. The germline V gene has CDR1 SGDLS and CDR2 YYNGEE. CDR3 amino acids: CASSVDSDSYYEQYF. For the CDR3, the DNA is TGTGCCAGCAGCGTAGATTCGGACAGCTACTACGAGCAGTACTTC.